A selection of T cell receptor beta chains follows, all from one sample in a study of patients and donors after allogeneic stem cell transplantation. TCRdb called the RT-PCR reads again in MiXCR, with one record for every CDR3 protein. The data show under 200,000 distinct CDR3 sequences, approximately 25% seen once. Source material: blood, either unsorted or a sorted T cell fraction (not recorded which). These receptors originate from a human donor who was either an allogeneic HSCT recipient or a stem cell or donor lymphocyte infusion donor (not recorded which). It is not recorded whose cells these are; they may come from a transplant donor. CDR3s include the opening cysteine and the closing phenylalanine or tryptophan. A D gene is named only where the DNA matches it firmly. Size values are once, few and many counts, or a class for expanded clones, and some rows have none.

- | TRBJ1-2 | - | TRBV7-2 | TGTGCCAGCAGCTTAGCTCGGACGGGAGGTGGCTACACCTTC | CASSLARTGGGYTF
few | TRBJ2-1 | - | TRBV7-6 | TGTGCCAGCAGCTCCTACCGGGGGAGTTCCTACAATGAGCAGTTCTTC | CASSSYRGSSYNEQFF
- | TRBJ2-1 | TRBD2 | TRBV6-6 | TGTGCCAGCAGCTTACACGGGACTAGCGGGAGCTATGAGCAGTTCTTC | CASSLHGTSGSYEQFF
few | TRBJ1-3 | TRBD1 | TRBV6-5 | TGTGCCAGCAGTTACTCCCAGGGGGCGGGGAACACCATATATTTT | CASSYSQGAGNTIYF
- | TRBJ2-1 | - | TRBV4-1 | TGCGCCAGCAGCCATCAAGCGACGAGCTCCTACAATGAGCAGTTCTTC | CASSHQATSSYNEQFF
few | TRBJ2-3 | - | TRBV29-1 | TGCAGCGTTGAACAGGGAGGTTTATCAGATACGCAGTATTTT | CSVEQGGLSDTQYF
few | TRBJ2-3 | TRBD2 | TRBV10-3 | TGTGCCATCGGTGGGACTAGCGGGGGCCATAGCACAGATACGCAGTATTTT | CAIGGTSGGHSTDTQYF
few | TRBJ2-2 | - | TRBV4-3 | TGCGCCAGCAGCCAAGGTTTGCCTGACAGGTCTTGGACCGGGGAGCTGTTTTTT | CASSQGLPDRSWTGELFF
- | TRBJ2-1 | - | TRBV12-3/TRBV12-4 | TGTGCCAGCAGTTTAATTGGGGAGCAGTTCTTC | CASSLIGEQFF
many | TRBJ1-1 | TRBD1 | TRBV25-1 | TGTGCCAGCAGTGGGGACAGGAGGGACACTGAAGCTTTCTTT | CASSGDRRDTEAFF
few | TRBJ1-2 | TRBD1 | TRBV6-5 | TGTGCCAGCAGTTACCGGGACAGGTTACGCTACACCTTC | CASSYRDRLRYTF
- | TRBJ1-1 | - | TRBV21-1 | TGTGCCAGCAGCAAATGGGACGGGCGCCCGAACACTGAAGCTTTCTTT | CASSKWDGRPNTEAFF
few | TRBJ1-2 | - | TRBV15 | TGTGCCACCAGCAGAGATCGCCGGACACTCGATGGCTACACCTTC | CATSRDRRTLDGYTF
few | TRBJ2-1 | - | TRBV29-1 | TGCAGCGTTGAAGATCCGCCTCTTTTGAGCTCCTACAATGAGCAGTTCTTC | CSVEDPPLLSSYNEQFF
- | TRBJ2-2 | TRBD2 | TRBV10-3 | TGTGCCATCAGTCGACTAGCGGGAGAAATAATCGGGGAGCTGTTTTTT | CAISRLAGEIIGELFF
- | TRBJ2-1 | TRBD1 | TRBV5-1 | TGCGCCAGCAGCTTCTGGACAGGGGTCCACAATGAGCAGTTCTTC | CASSFWTGVHNEQFF
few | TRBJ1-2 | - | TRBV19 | TGTGCCAGTAGTAAGAGTAGCAGTCGCTCTATCGGCTACACCTTC | CASSKSSSRSIGYTF
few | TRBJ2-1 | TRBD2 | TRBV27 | TGTGCCAGCAGTCGCGGGACTAGCGGGAGAGGGAATGAGCAGTTCTTC | CASSRGTSGRGNEQFF
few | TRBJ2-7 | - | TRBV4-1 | TGCGCCAGCAGCCAAGAAATGGACACCTACGAGCAGTACTTC | CASSQEMDTYEQYF